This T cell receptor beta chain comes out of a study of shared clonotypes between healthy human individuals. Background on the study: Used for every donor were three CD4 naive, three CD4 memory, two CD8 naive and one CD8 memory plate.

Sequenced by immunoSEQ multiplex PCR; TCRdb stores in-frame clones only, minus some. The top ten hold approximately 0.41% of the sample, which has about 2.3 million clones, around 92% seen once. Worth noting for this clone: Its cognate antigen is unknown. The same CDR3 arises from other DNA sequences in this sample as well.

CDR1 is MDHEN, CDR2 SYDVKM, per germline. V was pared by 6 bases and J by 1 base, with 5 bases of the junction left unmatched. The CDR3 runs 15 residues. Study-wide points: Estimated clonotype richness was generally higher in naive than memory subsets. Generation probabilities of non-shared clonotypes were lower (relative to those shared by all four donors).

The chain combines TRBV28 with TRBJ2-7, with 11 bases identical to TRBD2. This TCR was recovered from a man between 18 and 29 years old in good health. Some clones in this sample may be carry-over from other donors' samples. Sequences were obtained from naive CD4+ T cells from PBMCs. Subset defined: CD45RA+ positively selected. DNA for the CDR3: TGTGCCAGCAGACGGACTAGCGGGCTATCCTACGAGCAGTACTTC. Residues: CASRRTSGLSYEQYF.